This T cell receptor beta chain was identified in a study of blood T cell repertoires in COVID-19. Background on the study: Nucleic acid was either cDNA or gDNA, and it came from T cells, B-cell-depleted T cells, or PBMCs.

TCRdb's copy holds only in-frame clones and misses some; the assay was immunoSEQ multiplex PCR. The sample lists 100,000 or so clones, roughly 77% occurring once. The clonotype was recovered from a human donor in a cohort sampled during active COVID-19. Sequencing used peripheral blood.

This chain's CDR3 is CASSLPRGGSYNEQFF. Here the CDR3 DNA reads TGTGCCAGCAGTTTACCCCGGGGGGGGTCCTACAATGAGCAGTTCTTC. The V and J genes are TRBV27 and TRBJ2-1; 8 bases fit TRBD2. Germline CDR1 and CDR2: MNHEY and SMNVEV (reference sequence). The V and J ends lost 2 bases and 1 base, in that order; junction bases with no gene match: 4. The CDR3 extends over 16 amino acids.